These 5 T cell receptor beta chains were all obtained from the same sample, sequenced in a study of technical replicates of blood from a few donors. Libraries were prepared by immunoSEQ multiplex PCR; TCRdb keeps only in-frame clonotypes and omits some of them. The sample includes approximately 81,000 clones, roughly four fifths of them seen just once. The sample was PBMCs. These receptors were taken from a human donor in good health. Some clones in this sample may be carry-over from other donors' samples.

The chain carries TRBV30 and TRBJ2-1; TRBD2 aligns across 11 bases. Trimming cost V 8 bases and J 3 bases; bases outside gene matches: 0. CDR1 is GTSNPN and CDR2 is SVGIG in the germline V gene (reference sequence). The CDR3 covers 12 residues. The CDR3 nucleotides are TGTGCCGGGACTAGCGGCTACAATGAGCAGTTCTTC. This encodes CAGTSGYNEQFF.

The sample holds one count of this clone. The genes are TRBV2 and TRBJ2-7; TRBD2 matches at 9 bases. The ends lost 3 bases at V and 7 bases at J; junction bases unmatched: 7. CDR1 and CDR2 from the germline V gene are SNHLY and FYNNEI. The CDR3 is made up of 14 amino acids. CDR3 residues: CASSDSGGPGEQYF. The DNA for the CDR3 is TGTGCCAGCAGTGATAGCGGGGGCCCGGGGGAGCAGTACTTC.

The V gene is TRBV12-5, the J gene TRBJ2-3; D uncertain. The germline V gene encodes CDR1 LGHNT and CDR2 FRNRAP. With 0 bases removed from V and 6 bases from J, the gap between germline ends came to 7 bases. The CDR3 has 13 amino acids. CDR3 nucleotide sequence: TGTGCTAGTGGTTTGGTTTCGGGTGATACGCAGTATTTT. Amino acid sequence: CASGLVSGDTQYF.

The rearrangement links TRBV11-2 to TRBJ1-2; possibly TRBD1 for D (6 bases). The CDR3 sequence is 14 residues long. Germline CDR1 SGHAT, CDR2 FQNNGV. V dropped 5 bases and J dropped 3 bases, with 13 bases sitting between them. The DNA of the CDR3 is TGTGCCAGCAGCCCGGGGGGGCTTGACTATGGCTACACCTTC. It translates to CASSPGGLDYGYTF.

CDR3 nucleotide sequence: TGTGCCAGCAGCTTGGGTTGGACAGAAAGCACAGATACGCAGTATTTT. This gives the protein CASSLGWTESTDTQYF. This chain joins TRBV5-5 and TRBJ2-3; D may be TRBD1 (6 bases). The CDR3 loop spans 16 amino acids. With 0 bases removed from V and 0 bases from J, the gap between germline ends came to 11 bases. CDR1 and CDR2 from the germline V gene are SGHKS and YYEKEE (reference sequence).